The 26 T cell receptor beta chains in this list originate from one sample, sequenced in a study of cytomegalovirus exposure and HLA in healthy donors. The study ran its PCR with 60 Vbeta and 13 Jbeta primers. Clones were read by immunoSEQ multiplex PCR, and TCRdb kept only the in-frame ones, dropping some. Of 150,000 to 200,000 clones listed, roughly 80% are singletons. The sample consisted of PBMCs. These receptors were taken from a woman under 30 in good health and CMV-seronegative.

The chain is built from TRBV5-1 and TRBJ2-7, with TRBD2 identical over 7 bases. The junction had 14 bases not matched to a gene; V was cut back by 3 bases and J by 5 bases. CDR3 size: 16 residues. Germline assignment: CDR1 SGHRS and CDR2 YFSETQ. As DNA, the CDR3 is TGCGCCAGCAGCTCTCGCTTCGGGGAGGGCCGAGACGAGCAGTACTTC. It is translated as CASSSRFGEGRDEQYF.

The J gene is TRBJ2-6, the V gene TRBV5-1; TRBD1 matches 9 bases. CDR3 size: 17 residues. The V gene's germline CDR1 is SGHRS and CDR2 YFSETQ. Germline trimming cut 0 bases from V and 9 bases from J; bases unmatched to any gene: 10. This CDR3 reads CASSLAGDRVVGNVLTF. In DNA, the CDR3 is TGCGCCAGCAGCTTGGCGGGGGACAGGGTGGTAGGCAACGTCCTGACTTTC.

The J gene is TRBJ2-7, the V gene TRBV23-1; TRBD1 matches at 7 bases. TRBV23-1 is sorted into the ORF group, with uncertain function. The CDR3 length is 16 residues. J lost 3 bases, V lost 3 bases, and 11 bases had no gene match. The CDR3 nucleotides are TGCGCCAGCAGTCACCATCGACAGGGTTTCTACTACGAGCAGTACTTC. This codes for CASSHHRQGFYYEQYF.

Only one count was recorded for this clone. The chain employs TRBV4-1 and TRBJ2-6, with D uncertain. Germline values: CDR1 MGHRA, CDR2 YSYEKL. V was shortened by 2 bases and J by 2 bases, with 13 bases between the two germline ends. The CDR3 is 17 residues long. The CDR3 loop is CASSQTLQTAGANVLTF. The CDR3 DNA reads TGCGCCAGCAGCCAAACTCTTCAAACCGCTGGGGCCAACGTCCTGACTTTC.

This clone was observed once. The V and J genes are TRBV30 and TRBJ2-3; D possibly corresponds to TRBD2 (6 bases). Per germline, CDR1 GTSNPN and CDR2 SVGIG (reference sequence). V was pared by 1 base and J by 2 bases, with 10 bases between. The CDR3 consists of 14 residues. CDR3 loop: CAWSATRITDTQYF. The CDR3 region has the DNA TGTGCCTGGAGTGCGACTAGGATCACAGATACGCAGTATTTT.

The J gene is TRBJ1-1, the V gene TRBV29-1; no firm D call. Trimming shortened V by 0 bases and J by 10 bases, and 15 bases separated the two germline ends. The CDR3 contains 13 residues. The germline CDR1 and CDR2 sequences are SQVTM and ANQGSEA. CDR3 sequence (DNA): TGCAGCGTTGAAGATCAGCAGGAGGCTCGAGCTTTCTTT. It codes for CSVEDQQEARAFF.

This chain connects TRBV28 to TRBJ2-7, with 8 bases aligning to TRBD2. The CDR3 is 16 amino acids. V was pared by 1 base and J by 2 bases, with 7 bases of the junction left unmatched. CDR1 is MDHEN and CDR2 is SYDVKM in the germline V gene. CDR3 in DNA: TGTGCCAGCAGTTTATTGGCGGGAGGACCTACCTACGAGCAGTACTTC. Encoded protein: CASSLLAGGPTYEQYF.

This CDR3 reads CATSREVVGLYNEQFF. The CDR3, as DNA: TGTGCCACCAGCAGAGAAGTTGTGGGACTCTACAATGAGCAGTTCTTC. This chain links TRBV15 with TRBJ2-1, with D tentatively TRBD2 (6 bases). The CDR3 sequence is 16 residues long. Trimming stripped 0 bases from V and 3 bases from J, with 12 bases between. Germline V gene data show CDR1 as LNHNV and CDR2 as YYDKDF (reference sequence).

This chain joins TRBV30 and TRBJ1-3; 7 bases line up with TRBD1. There are 16 residues in the CDR3. Germline CDR1 is GTSNPN and CDR2 is SVGIG (reference sequence). The V segment lost 3 bases and the J segment 0 bases; nucleotides outside the gene matches: 8. In nucleotides, the CDR3 is TGTGCCTGGAGGCGAGGGACAGCCCTCTCTGGAAACACCATATATTTT. As protein: CAWRRGTALSGNTIYF.

CDR3 amino acids: CASSDQTGGADTQYF. Here the CDR3 DNA reads TGCGCCAGCAGTGATCAGACAGGGGGAGCAGATACGCAGTATTTT. The chain recombines TRBV10-1 with TRBJ2-3; 9 bases fit TRBD1. Germline CDR1 WNHNN, CDR2 SYGVQD (reference sequence). This CDR3 has 15 residues. V lost 3 bases and J lost 4; bases outside the gene matches: 5.

The V and J genes are TRBV27 and TRBJ2-4; tentative D call: TRBD2 (7 bases). Per the germline V gene, CDR1 is MNHEY and CDR2 is SMNVEV (reference sequence). The CDR3 is 17 residues long. Trimming stripped 6 bases from V and 8 bases from J, with 26 bases between. CDR3 loop: CASSLTGWGGRADIQYF. The CDR3 coding sequence is TGTGCCAGCAGCCTTACAGGGTGGGGCGGGAGAGCGGACATTCAGTACTTC.

This chain links TRBV4-1 with TRBJ2-7, with 9 bases identical to TRBD2. V was pared by 1 base and J by 8 bases, with 12 bases of the junction left unmatched. The CDR3 consists of 16 residues. Germline CDR1 MGHRA, CDR2 YSYEKL. CDR3 residues: CASSQGLREGQDQQYF. The DNA for the CDR3 is TGCGCCAGCAGCCAAGGATTGCGGGAGGGCCAAGATCAGCAGTACTTC.

V usage is TRBV19 and J usage is TRBJ1-5, with D hard to call. The CDR3 loop spans 15 amino acids. CDR1 and CDR2 from the germline V gene are LNHDA and SQIVND (reference sequence). Trimming removed 6 bases at V and 0 bases at J, with 12 bases between. The CDR3 spells CASRGRGSSNQPQHF. In DNA form, the CDR3 reads TGTGCCAGTAGGGGGAGAGGGTCTAGCAATCAGCCCCAGCATTTT.

V gene TRBV6-4 combines with J gene TRBJ2-1; 11 nucleotides match TRBD2. Germline-derived CDR1 and CDR2 are MRHNA and SNTAGT. The CDR3 is made up of 17 amino acids. The ends lost 6 bases at V and 2 bases at J; junction bases unmatched: 9. CDR3 residues: CASSELAGEDPYNEQFF. In nucleotides, the CDR3 is TGTGCCAGCAGCGAACTAGCGGGGGAGGATCCCTACAATGAGCAGTTCTTC.

This chain joins TRBV27 and TRBJ2-3; a weak D match, TRBD2 (6 bases). Germline CDR1 is MNHEY and CDR2 is SMNVEV (reference sequence). The CDR3 is 15 residues long. Trimming pared 3 bases from V and 2 bases from J, leaving 12 bases between. The CDR3 nucleotides read TGTGCCAGCAGTTTTCCGTGGAGGGTCACAGATACGCAGTATTTT. It is translated as CASSFPWRVTDTQYF.

The rearrangement uses TRBV7-8 and TRBJ2-5, with D possibly TRBD2 on 5 matching bases. The tail of the sequence fits TRBJ2-7 better, so the J call may be wrong. This CDR3 comprises 16 residues. Germline V gene data show CDR1 as SGHVS and CDR2 as FQNEAQ. CDR3 coding DNA: TGTGCCAGCAGCTTAGTTATTTCCAGGAGGCCCTACGAGCAGTACTTC. Protein: CASSLVISRRPYEQYF.

This chain links TRBV9 with TRBJ2-1; 9 positions match TRBD1. The CDR3 length is 14 residues. Trimming cost V 4 bases and J 7 bases; bases outside gene matches: 6. CDR1 is SGDLS, CDR2 YYNGEE, per germline. The DNA of the CDR3 is TGTGCCAGCAGCCCCGGGGACAGGGCGAATGAGCAGTTCTTC. Translated, it gives CASSPGDRANEQFF.

The V and J genes are TRBV7-3 and TRBJ2-1; 12 positions match TRBD2. From germline, CDR1 is SGHTA and CDR2 FQGTGA. The CDR3 loop spans 17 amino acids. V shed 2 bases, J shed 7 bases, and the junction held 9 bases outside the gene matches. The CDR3 sequence: CASSLGPLAGGINEQFF. The CDR3 DNA sequence: TGTGCCAGCAGCTTAGGTCCTCTAGCGGGAGGGATAAATGAGCAGTTCTTC. Based on the CDR3 plus reference TRBV7-3 and TRBJ2-1, the full variable domain is GAGVSQTPSNKVTEKGKYVELRCDPISGHTALYWYRQSLGQGPEFLIYFQGTGAADDSGLPNDRFFAVRPEGSVSTLKIQRTERGDSAVYLCASSLGPLAGGINEQFFGPGTRLTVL.

J is TRBJ2-3 and V is TRBV21-1; no DNA check was done on the table's D call, TRBD1. TRBV21-1 is described as a pseudogene. CDR3 size: 18 residues. The CDR3 region is CASSKSGWIASCTGGQYF. Written as DNA, the CDR3 is TGTGCCAGCAGCAAAAGTGGGTGGATAGCGAGCTGCACAGGGGGGCAGTATTTT.

The gene calls are TRBV5-1 and TRBJ2-1; TRBD2 matches 14 bases. This CDR3 has 17 amino acids. Germline loops: CDR1 SGHRS, CDR2 YFSETQ. J lost 9 bases, V lost 6 bases, and 14 bases had no gene match. The CDR3 bases are TGCGCCAGCACCCCCCCGGGACTAGCGGGAGTACAGGCTGAGCAGTTCTTC. It codes for CASTPPGLAGVQAEQFF.

The chain carries TRBV10-3 and TRBJ2-1, with 9 positions matching TRBD2. J gave up 7 bases and V 7 bases, and 8 bases lay outside the gene matches. The CDR3 has 14 amino acids. The germline CDR1 and CDR2 sequences are ENHRY and SYGVKD. As DNA, the CDR3 is TGTGCCATCAACACCCAGCGGGAGGAGAATGAGCAGTTCTTC. It encodes CAINTQREENEQFF.

V usage is TRBV28 and J usage is TRBJ2-1; TRBD2 matches 9 bases. V was clipped by 7 bases and J by 0 bases; unmatched bases: 10. CDR1 is MDHEN and CDR2 is SYDVKM in the germline V gene. The CDR3 spans 17 residues. The CDR3 reads CASTAGGLTISYNEQFF. Written as DNA, the CDR3 is TGTGCCAGCACGGCGGGGGGGCTAACCATCTCCTACAATGAGCAGTTCTTC.

This chain uses TRBV5-1 with TRBJ2-3; D may be TRBD2 (5 bases). With 3 bases removed from V and 0 bases from J, the gap between germline ends came to 5 bases. This CDR3 region has 13 residues. Germline lookup yields CDR1 SGHRS and CDR2 YFSETQ. This CDR3 is CASSSSSTDTQYF. CDR3 coding DNA: TGCGCCAGCAGCTCTAGCAGCACAGATACGCAGTATTTT.

This chain uses TRBV15 with TRBJ2-3, with 7 bases fitting TRBD2. Looked up from germline, CDR1 is LNHNV and CDR2 is YYDKDF (reference sequence). CDR3 length: 17 residues. V shed 1 base and J 0 bases; nucleotides not matched to a gene: 7. Here the CDR3 reads CATSRVFGGGSTDTQYF. The CDR3 coding sequence is TGTGCCACCAGCAGAGTTTTCGGCGGGGGTAGCACAGATACGCAGTATTTT.

The gene calls are TRBV25-1 and TRBJ2-3; D remains ambiguous. The CDR3 runs 11 residues. The V end was cut by 5 bases, the J end by 2 bases, with 2 bases between. Germline V gene lookup returns CDR1 MGHDK and CDR2 SYGVNS. In DNA, the CDR3 is TGTGCCAGCAGTTACACAGATACGCAGTATTTT. The encoded protein is CASSYTDTQYF.

In this sample, this clone turned up a few times. Here the CDR3 reads CASTGQPGQGTDTQYF. CDR3 nucleotide sequence: TGTGCCAGCACCGGCCAACCGGGACAGGGGACAGATACGCAGTATTTT. The J gene is TRBJ2-3, the V gene TRBV28; 10 nucleotides align to TRBD1. The CDR3 length is 16 residues. V shed 7 bases, J shed 3 bases, and the junction held 10 bases outside the gene matches. Germline assignment: CDR1 MDHEN and CDR2 SYDVKM.